The 19 T cell receptor beta chains presented below share a single source sample, sequenced in a study of cytomegalovirus exposure and HLA in healthy donors. The PCR ran on 60 Vbeta and 13 Jbeta primers. Assay used: immunoSEQ multiplex PCR; TCRdb lists only in-frame clones, some missing. Of approximately 170,000 clones listed, less than 75% are singletons. Source material: PBMCs. The receptors stem from a girl aged 10-17 years in good health and CMV-seronegative.

Comments on this clone: Other nucleotide sequences in the sample specify the same CDR3. This chain uses TRBV30 with TRBJ1-2; a weak D match, TRBD1 (5 bases). CDR3 size: 11 residues. Trimming pared 5 bases from V and 4 bases from J, leaving 8 bases between. The V gene's germline CDR1 is GTSNPN and CDR2 SVGIG (reference sequence). The CDR3 region is CAWSGGYGYTF. The CDR3 bases are TGTGCCTGGTCCGGGGGCTATGGCTACACCTTC.

The chain carries TRBV18 and TRBJ2-5; the D gene is possibly TRBD1 (6 bases). This CDR3 contains 15 residues. From germline, CDR1 is KGHSH and CDR2 LQKENI. V shed 4 bases and J shed 0 bases, with 12 bases lying between them. The CDR3 nucleotides read TGTGCCAGCTCACGGGAGACAGGTGACCAAGAGACCCAGTACTTC. This codes for CASSRETGDQETQYF.

The chain combines TRBV23-1 with TRBJ1-5; no clear D. TRBV23-1 is treated as an ORF (open reading frame) with a function not yet certain. Trimming pared 6 bases from V and 0 bases from J, leaving 15 bases between. This CDR3 has 16 amino acids. The CDR3 protein is CASRLPRVNSNQPQHF. The CDR3 DNA is TGCGCCAGCAGACTTCCTCGCGTTAATAGCAATCAGCCCCAGCATTTT.

This chain links TRBV19 with TRBJ1-4; D gene unclear. From germline, CDR1 is LNHDA and CDR2 SQIVND (reference sequence). The CDR3 consists of 15 residues. The V end was cut by 5 bases, the J end by 8 bases, with 18 bases between. This chain's CDR3 is CASSSGTGRREKLFF. The CDR3 nucleotides read TGTGCCAGTAGTTCCGGCACCGGCCGGAGGGAAAAACTGTTTTTT.

This rearrangement joins TRBV19 to TRBJ2-7, with 8 bases identical to TRBD2. Looked up from germline, CDR1 is LNHDA and CDR2 is SQIVND (reference sequence). The V gene end was trimmed by 2 bases and the J gene end by 7 bases; junction bases not matched to a gene: 7. There are 14 residues in the CDR3. The CDR3 region is CASSIPGAGGEQYF. The CDR3 nucleotides are TGTGCCAGTAGTATACCAGGGGCGGGAGGAGAGCAGTACTTC.

This clone is a singleton in its sample. The chain's CDR3 is CSASGSSTYNNEQFF. CDR3 bases: TGCAGCGCGTCCGGGTCGTCCACCTATAACAATGAGCAGTTCTTC. J is TRBJ2-1 and V is TRBV29-1; D is unresolved. The CDR3 loop spans 15 amino acids. Germline V lookup: CDR1 SQVTM, CDR2 ANQGSEA. V lost 7 bases, J lost 5 bases, and 21 bases lay in between.

This clone was counted a few times. The DNA of the CDR3 is TGTGCCACCTCCGGGACAGGGGGGGGTCAGCCCCAGCATTTT. This sequence encodes CATSGTGGGQPQHF. J is TRBJ1-5 and V is TRBV10-3; TRBD1 matches at 11 bases. J lost 6 bases, V lost 10 bases, and 8 bases had no gene match. The CDR3 is 14 amino acids. Germline V gene sequence: CDR1 ENHRY, CDR2 SYGVKD.

The chain joins TRBV14 to TRBJ2-3; possible D gene TRBD1, 6 bases. In germline, CDR1 is SGHDN, CDR2 FVKESK. V lost 4 bases to trimming and J lost 3 bases, with 8 bases between them. This CDR3 has 13 amino acids. CDR3 DNA: TGTGCCAGCAGCCTACAGGGAACAGATACGCAGTATTTT. Translated, it gives CASSLQGTDTQYF.

The rearrangement joins TRBV7-8 to TRBJ2-2; TRBD1 might be the D (6 bases). The CDR3 runs to 14 residues. Germline CDR1 SGHVS, CDR2 FQNEAQ. V lost 4 bases and J 7 bases, leaving 13 bases between the germline ends. The DNA of the CDR3 is TGTGCCAGCAGCTCCCCGGACAGTGACGGGGAGCTGTTTTTT. This gives the protein CASSSPDSDGELFF.

CDR3 loop: CSVELGRTLTGELFF. The CDR3 region has the DNA TGCAGCGTTGAACTGGGGAGAACTCTCACCGGGGAGCTGTTTTTT. The chain is built from TRBV29-1 and TRBJ2-2; a possible D gene is TRBD2 (5 bases). There are 15 residues in the CDR3. The V end was cut by 2 bases, the J end by 4 bases, with 14 bases between. Germline CDR1 reads SQVTM; CDR2 reads ANQGSEA.

In this sample, this clone turned up once. This chain joins TRBV6-6 and TRBJ2-2; D uncertain. This CDR3 comprises 14 residues. V was pared by 2 bases and J by 4 bases, with 8 bases between. Germline V gives CDR1 MNHNY, CDR2 SVGAGI (reference sequence). The CDR3 DNA is TGTGCCAGCAGTTACGACACTTTCACCGGGGAGCTGTTTTTT. Encoded protein: CASSYDTFTGELFF.

The chain is built from TRBV25-1 and TRBJ2-1; TRBD1 is a possible D gene (5 bases). The CDR3 covers 13 residues. The V and J ends lost 0 bases and 7 bases respectively, with 7 bases between them. Per germline, CDR1 MGHDK and CDR2 SYGVNS. CDR3 sequence: CASSEYNRNEQFF. CDR3 nucleotide sequence: TGTGCCAGCAGTGAATATAACAGGAATGAGCAGTTCTTC.

CDR3 protein: CASRPKKAGTNAEQYF. The CDR3 nucleotides read TGTGCCAGCAGACCGAAGAAAGCCGGGACAAACGCCGAGCAGTACTTC. J is TRBJ2-7 and V is TRBV7-8, with a possible D match to TRBD1 (6 bases). The germline gives CDR1 SGHVS, CDR2 FQNEAQ. The V gene lost 6 bases and the J gene lost 6 bases, with 24 bases spanning the gap. The CDR3 covers 16 residues. Combining the CDR3 with reference TRBV7-8 and TRBJ2-7 gives the whole variable domain GAGVSQSPRYKVAKRGQDVALRCDPISGHVSLFWYQQALGQGPEFLTYFQNEAQLDKSGLPSDRFFAERPEGSVSTLKIQRTQQEDSAVYLCASRPKKAGTNAEQYFGPGTRLTVT.

CDR3 region: CASSRDRALVEQYF. The CDR3, as DNA: TGTGCCAGCAGCCGGGACAGGGCACTTGTTGAGCAGTACTTC. The chain is built from TRBV27 and TRBJ2-7, with 9 nucleotides matching TRBD1. There are 14 residues in the CDR3. Trimming removed 6 bases from V and 7 bases from J; junction bases left unmatched: 10. Per germline, CDR1 MNHEY and CDR2 SMNVEV (reference sequence).

The V call is TRBV29-1, the J call TRBJ2-1; no clear D gene. Germline values: CDR1 SQVTM, CDR2 ANQGSEA. V dropped 6 bases and J dropped 2 bases, with 14 bases sitting between them. This CDR3 spans 14 amino acids. CDR3 region: CSVARVTAYNEQFF. The CDR3 nucleotides read TGCAGCGTAGCACGTGTCACAGCCTACAATGAGCAGTTCTTC.

This clone was detected only a few times. The chain employs TRBV11-2 and TRBJ2-5; the match to TRBD2 covers 9 bases. V trimming: 6 bases; J trimming: 4 bases; junction bases outside the gene matches: 3. The germline gives CDR1 SGHAT, CDR2 FQNNGV. The length of the CDR3 is 13 residues. This chain's CDR3 is CASRGSGGETQYF. In DNA form, the CDR3 reads TGTGCCAGCAGAGGTAGCGGGGGAGAGACCCAGTACTTC.

The chain is built from TRBV27 and TRBJ2-5, with 9 bases identical to TRBD1. Unmatched junction bases numbered 12, after V lost 5 bases and J lost 5 bases. From germline, CDR1 is MNHEY and CDR2 SMNVEV (reference sequence). The CDR3 runs to 16 residues. CDR3 residues: CASSPGPGQGSETQYF. The CDR3 DNA follows: TGTGCCAGCAGTCCCGGACCGGGACAGGGCTCCGAGACCCAGTACTTC.

CDR3 in DNA: TGTGCCAGCAGTTTATCGAATGTAGGGAGGGGAGGTGAAAAACTGTTTTTT. Translating it yields CASSLSNVGRGGEKLFF. This chain connects TRBV27 to TRBJ1-4, with a weak D call TRBD1 (5 bases). Germline V gene sequence: CDR1 MNHEY, CDR2 SMNVEV (reference sequence). Trimming stripped 0 bases from V and 7 bases from J, with 18 bases between. This CDR3 is built from 17 residues. The full variable domain, its missing parts supplied by reference TRBV27 and TRBJ1-4, is EAQVTQNPRYLITVTGKKLTVTCSQNMNHEYMSWYRQDPGLGLRQIYYSMNVEVTDKGDVPEGYKVSRKEKRNFPLILESPSPNQTSLYFCASSLSNVGRGGEKLFFGSGTQLSVL.

This clone has a handful of counts. In nucleotides, the CDR3 is TGTGCCAGCAGCATACAGGGGGCTGAAGCTTTCTTT. Its protein product is CASSIQGAEAFF. The V call is TRBV7-3, the J call TRBJ1-1; 8 bases map to TRBD1. The J segment lost 6 bases and the V segment lost 5 bases, leaving 2 bases of the junction unmatched. Per the germline V gene, CDR1 is SGHTA and CDR2 is FQGTGA. The CDR3 covers 12 residues.